This TCR beta chain originates from a study of blood T cells in healthy people across ages. This CDR3 has 12 residues. Germline CDR1 and CDR2: SQVTM and ANQGSEA. PCR was performed a second time for roughly 7 to 12 cycles using a sample-barcoded 5' primer and a J-beta primer mix. TCRdb re-derived calls from the 5' RACE reads in MiXCR, one entry per CDR3 protein. The table lists some 1.8 million distinct CDR3 sequences, around 40% of them singletons. The genes are TRBV29-1 and TRBJ2-4; the D gene is possibly TRBD1 (6 bases). The DNA end favors TRBJ2-7, so the J call may be wrong. This clonotype was sampled from a human donor in good health. The specimen was blood. This chain's CDR3 is CSVVDQGYEQYF. CDR3 sequence (DNA): TGCAGCGTTGTGGACCAGGGGTACGAGCAGTACTTC.